This TCR beta chain stems from a study of T-cell reconstitution after alpha-beta-depleted transplantation in children (dated by TCRdb to about 2016). At the level of the whole study: Using TCR repertoire profiling, the study quantitatively followed how T-cell immune reconstitution unfolded in children after TCRalphabeta/CD19-depleted allogeneic hematopoietic cell transplantation.

The sample holds many counts of this clonotype. The specificity of this receptor is unknown. Base quality data are lacking; no much larger clone is found one base away. The library relied on PCR. Data came from an Illumina HiSeq 2500. To normalize quantification of the TCRbeta repertoire, the TCR libraries were built with molecular barcoding that relied on unique molecular identifiers. TCRdb reanalyzed the raw reads on its own, using fastp at Q25 for trimming and MiXCR for clone calling, and kept in-frame beta chains. Duplicate CDR3 protein sequences are folded into a single record with the most common DNA and genes. The sample includes roughly 170,000 distinct CDR3 sequences, with approximately 6.6% observed a single time. 3% of the sample is held by the ten biggest clonotypes. From cysteine to phenylalanine, the CDR3 is 17 amino acids long. Kept here is only the CDR3 DNA, which spans 51 bases and is read in frame from base 1. Clipping removes 4 bases from V and 0 bases from J, with 12 as the unmatched junction base count. From a lookup of the germline V gene, CDR1 and CDR2 are SGHRS and YFSETQ.

The TCR comes from a human donor who donated a stem cell graft to a child with Wiskott-Aldrich syndrome. The rearrangement joined TRBV5-1 to TRBJ2-7; 8 central bases correspond to TRBD2. This sample comprised PBMCs from the stem cell graft donor, obtained from the stem cell graft. The CDR3 sequence is CASSRAGGAGDSYEQYF. The sequence in DNA is TGCGCCAGCAGCCGTGCCGGAGGAGCGGGGGACTCCTACGAGCAGTACTTC. The reference TRBV5-1 and TRBJ2-7 proteins fill in what lies around the CDR3, so the full variable domain reads KAGVTQTPRYLIKTRGQQVTLSCSPISGHRSVSWYQQTPGQGLQFLFEYFSETQRNKGNFPGRFSGRQFSNSRSEMNVSTLELGDSALYLCASSRAGGAGDSYEQYFGPGTRLTVT.